The TCR beta chain under discussion was sequenced for a study of blood T cell repertoires in COVID-19. Study as a whole: Samples taken during acute and convalescent COVID-19 were collected in the United States, Italy and Spain. PBMCs, B-cell-depleted T cells, or T cells provided the cDNA or gDNA that made up the material.

Per the original methods: Estimation of nucleated cell counts was performed using reference gene primer amplification. Sequencing was performed with immunoSEQ multiplex PCR; in TCRdb, only in-frame clones are kept and a portion is missing. The V and J calls and clone size come from that table; D and trimming were worked out from the DNA. The sample lists some 200,000 clones, around 85% occurring once. This CDR3 comprises 15 residues. CDR1 is SGHRS and CDR2 is YFSETQ in the germline V gene. With V trimmed by 4 bases and J by 6 bases, 6 bases remained unmatched. Specimen: peripheral blood. This TCR was sampled from a woman aged 55-70 years with acute or convalescent COVID-19. The genes are TRBV5-1 and TRBJ2-1; 11 bases match TRBD2. The DNA for the CDR3 is TGCGCCAGCAGCGATGGGACTAGCGGAATCAATGAGCAGTTCTTC. Protein product: CASSDGTSGINEQFF. The full variable domain, in which reference TRBV5-1 and TRBJ2-1 provide the parts outside the CDR3, is KAGVTQTPRYLIKTRGQQVTLSCSPISGHRSVSWYQQTPGQGLQFLFEYFSETQRNKGNFPGRFSGRQFSNSRSEMNVSTLELGDSALYLCASSDGTSGINEQFFGPGTRLTVL.